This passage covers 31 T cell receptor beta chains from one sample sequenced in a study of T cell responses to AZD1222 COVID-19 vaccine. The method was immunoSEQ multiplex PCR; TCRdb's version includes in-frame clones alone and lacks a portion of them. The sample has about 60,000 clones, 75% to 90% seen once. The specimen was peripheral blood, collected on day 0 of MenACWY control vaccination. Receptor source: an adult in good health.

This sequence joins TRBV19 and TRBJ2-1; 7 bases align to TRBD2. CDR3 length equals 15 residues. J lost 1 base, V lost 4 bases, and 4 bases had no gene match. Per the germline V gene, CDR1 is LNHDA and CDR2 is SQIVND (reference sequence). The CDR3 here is CASSRGRVSYNEQFF. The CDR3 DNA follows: TGTGCCAGTAGTAGGGGGAGGGTATCCTACAATGAGCAGTTCTTC.

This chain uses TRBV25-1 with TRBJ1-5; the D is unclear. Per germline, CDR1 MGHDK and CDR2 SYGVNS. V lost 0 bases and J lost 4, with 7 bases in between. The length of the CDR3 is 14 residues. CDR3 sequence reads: CASSEYTANQPQHF. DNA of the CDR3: TGTGCCAGCAGTGAATATACGGCTAATCAGCCCCAGCATTTT.

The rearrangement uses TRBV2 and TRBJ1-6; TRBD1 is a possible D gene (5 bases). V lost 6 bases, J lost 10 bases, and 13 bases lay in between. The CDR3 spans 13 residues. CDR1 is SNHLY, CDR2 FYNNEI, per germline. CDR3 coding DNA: TGTGCCAGCAGGCCCAGGGTAAACTCACCCCTCCACTTT. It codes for CASRPRVNSPLHF.

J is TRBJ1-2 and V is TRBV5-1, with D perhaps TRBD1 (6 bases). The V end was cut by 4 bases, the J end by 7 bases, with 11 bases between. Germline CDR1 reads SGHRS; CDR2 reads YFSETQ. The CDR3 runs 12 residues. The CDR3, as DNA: TGCGCCAGCAGCCCGGACAGTACTGGCTACACCTTC. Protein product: CASSPDSTGYTF. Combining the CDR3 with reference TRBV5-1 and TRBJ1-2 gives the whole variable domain KAGVTQTPRYLIKTRGQQVTLSCSPISGHRSVSWYQQTPGQGLQFLFEYFSETQRNKGNFPGRFSGRQFSNSRSEMNVSTLELGDSALYLCASSPDSTGYTFGSGTRLTVV.

CDR3 in DNA: TGTGCCAGCATACCCCGGGGGGCCAACGTCCTGACTTTC. The encoded protein is CASIPRGANVLTF. This sequence joins TRBV6-5 and TRBJ2-6, with no clear D. CDR1 and CDR2 from the germline V gene are MNHEY and SVGAGI. CDR3 length: 13 residues. V lost 7 bases to trimming and J lost 4 bases, with 8 bases between them.

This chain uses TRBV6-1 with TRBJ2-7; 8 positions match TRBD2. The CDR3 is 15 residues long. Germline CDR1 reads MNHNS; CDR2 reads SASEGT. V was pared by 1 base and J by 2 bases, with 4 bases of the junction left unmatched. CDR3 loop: CASSEGGLAPYEQYF. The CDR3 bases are TGTGCCAGCAGTGAAGGTGGACTAGCTCCCTACGAGCAGTACTTC.

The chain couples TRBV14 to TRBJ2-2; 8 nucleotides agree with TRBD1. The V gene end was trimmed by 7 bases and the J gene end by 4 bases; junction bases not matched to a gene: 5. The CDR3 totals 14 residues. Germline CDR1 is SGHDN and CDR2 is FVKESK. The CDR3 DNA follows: TGTGCCAGCACTAGGCAGGGGGCCACCGGGGAGCTGTTTTTT. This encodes CASTRQGATGELFF.

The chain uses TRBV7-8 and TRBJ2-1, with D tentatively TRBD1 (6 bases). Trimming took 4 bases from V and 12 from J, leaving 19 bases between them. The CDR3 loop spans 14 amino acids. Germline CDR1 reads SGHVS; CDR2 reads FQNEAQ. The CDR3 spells CASSYGLDRGGQFF. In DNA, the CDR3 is TGTGCCAGCAGCTATGGACTGGATCGAGGGGGGCAGTTCTTC.

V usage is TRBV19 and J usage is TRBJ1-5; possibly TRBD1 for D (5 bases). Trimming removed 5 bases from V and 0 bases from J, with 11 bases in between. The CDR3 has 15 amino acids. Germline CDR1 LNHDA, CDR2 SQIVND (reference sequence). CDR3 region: CASSQGTHSNQPQHF. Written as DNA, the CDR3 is TGTGCCAGTAGTCAGGGCACTCATAGCAATCAGCCCCAGCATTTT.

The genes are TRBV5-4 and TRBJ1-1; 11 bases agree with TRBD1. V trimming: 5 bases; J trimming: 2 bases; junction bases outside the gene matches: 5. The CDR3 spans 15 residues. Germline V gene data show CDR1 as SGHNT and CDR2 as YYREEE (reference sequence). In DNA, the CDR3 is TGTGCCAGCAGGGACAGGGGGCTTTCCAACACTGAAGCTTTCTTT. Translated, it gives CASRDRGLSNTEAFF.

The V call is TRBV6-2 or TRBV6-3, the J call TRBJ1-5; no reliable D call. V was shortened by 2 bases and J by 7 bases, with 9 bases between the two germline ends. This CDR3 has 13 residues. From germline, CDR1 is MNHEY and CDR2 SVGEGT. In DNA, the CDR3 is TGTGCCAGCAGTTACCCCCGGGTCCAGCCCCAGCATTTT. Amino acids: CASSYPRVQPQHF.

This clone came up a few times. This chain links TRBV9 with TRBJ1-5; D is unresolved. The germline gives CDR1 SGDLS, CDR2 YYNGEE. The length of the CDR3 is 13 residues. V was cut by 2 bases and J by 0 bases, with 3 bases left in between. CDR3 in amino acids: CASSVGSNQPQHF. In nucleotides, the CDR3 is TGTGCCAGCAGCGTGGGTAGCAATCAGCCCCAGCATTTT.

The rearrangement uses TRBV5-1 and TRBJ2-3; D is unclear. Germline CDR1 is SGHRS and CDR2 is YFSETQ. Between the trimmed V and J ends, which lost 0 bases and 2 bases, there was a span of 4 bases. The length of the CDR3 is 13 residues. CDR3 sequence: CASSLVLTDTQYF. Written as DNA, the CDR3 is TGCGCCAGCAGCTTGGTCCTCACAGATACGCAGTATTTT.

CDR3 sequence (DNA): TGTGCCAGCATCGGGACAGGGAATTACAATGAGCAGTTCTTC. This codes for CASIGTGNYNEQFF. The chain uses TRBV7-8 and TRBJ2-1; 9 nucleotides line up with TRBD1. The junction had 5 bases not matched to a gene; V was cut back by 7 bases and J by 4 bases. CDR1 is SGHVS and CDR2 is FQNEAQ in the germline V gene. This CDR3 is built from 14 residues.

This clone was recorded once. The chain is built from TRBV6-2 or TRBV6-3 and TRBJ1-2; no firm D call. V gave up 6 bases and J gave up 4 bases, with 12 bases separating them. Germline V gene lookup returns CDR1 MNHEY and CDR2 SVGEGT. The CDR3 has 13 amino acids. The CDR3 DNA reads TGTGCCAGCAGCTTACGGACTGTCTATGGCTACACCTTC. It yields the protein CASSLRTVYGYTF.

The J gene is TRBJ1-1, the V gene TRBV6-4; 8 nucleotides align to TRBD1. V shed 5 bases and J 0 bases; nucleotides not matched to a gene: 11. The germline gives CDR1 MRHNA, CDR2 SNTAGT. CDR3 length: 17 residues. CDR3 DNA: TGTGCCAGCAGTTCGCCGGGACAGGACCACATGAACACTGAAGCTTTCTTT. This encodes CASSSPGQDHMNTEAFF.

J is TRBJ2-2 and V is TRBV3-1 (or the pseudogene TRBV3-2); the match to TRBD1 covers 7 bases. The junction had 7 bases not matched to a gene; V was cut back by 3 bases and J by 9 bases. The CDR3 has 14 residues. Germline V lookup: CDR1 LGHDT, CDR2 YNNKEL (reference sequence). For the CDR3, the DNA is TGTGCCAGCAGCCACTACGGGACAGAGCGGGAGCTGTTTTTT. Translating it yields CASSHYGTERELFF.

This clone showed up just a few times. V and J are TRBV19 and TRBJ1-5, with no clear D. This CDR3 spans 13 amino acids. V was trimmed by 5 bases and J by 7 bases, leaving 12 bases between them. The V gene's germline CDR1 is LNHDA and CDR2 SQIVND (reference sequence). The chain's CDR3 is CASSPSQRQPQHF. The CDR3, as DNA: TGTGCCAGTAGTCCATCCCAGAGACAGCCCCAGCATTTT.

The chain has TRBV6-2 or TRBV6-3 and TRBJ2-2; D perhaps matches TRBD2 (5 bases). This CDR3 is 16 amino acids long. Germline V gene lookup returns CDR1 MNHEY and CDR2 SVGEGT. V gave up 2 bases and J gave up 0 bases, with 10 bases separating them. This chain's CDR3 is CASSYGVLANTGELFF. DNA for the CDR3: TGTGCCAGCAGTTACGGAGTACTAGCGAACACCGGGGAGCTGTTTTTT.

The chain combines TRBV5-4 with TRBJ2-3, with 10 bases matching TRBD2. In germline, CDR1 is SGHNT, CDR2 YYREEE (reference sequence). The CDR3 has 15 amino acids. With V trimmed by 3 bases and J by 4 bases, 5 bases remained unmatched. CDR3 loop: CASSSSGRGSDTQYF. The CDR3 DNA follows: TGTGCCAGCAGCTCTAGCGGGAGAGGGTCAGATACGCAGTATTTT.

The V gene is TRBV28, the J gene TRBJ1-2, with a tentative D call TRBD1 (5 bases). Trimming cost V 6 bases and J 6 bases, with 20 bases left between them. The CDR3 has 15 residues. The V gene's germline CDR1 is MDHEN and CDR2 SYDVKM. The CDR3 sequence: CASSLTPGTTNGYTF. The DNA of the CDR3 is TGTGCCAGCAGCCTTACGCCCGGGACGACTAATGGCTACACCTTC.

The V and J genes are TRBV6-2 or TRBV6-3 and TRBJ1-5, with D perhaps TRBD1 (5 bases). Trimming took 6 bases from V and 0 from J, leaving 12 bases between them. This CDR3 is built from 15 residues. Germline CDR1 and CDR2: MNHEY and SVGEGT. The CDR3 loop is CASSRTLNSNQPQHF. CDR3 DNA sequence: TGTGCCAGCAGCCGGACACTCAATAGCAATCAGCCCCAGCATTTT.

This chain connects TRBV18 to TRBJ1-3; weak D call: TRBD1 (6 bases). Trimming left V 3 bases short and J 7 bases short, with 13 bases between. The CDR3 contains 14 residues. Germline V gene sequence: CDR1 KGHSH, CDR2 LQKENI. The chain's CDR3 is CASSPRRGSNTIYF. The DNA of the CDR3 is TGTGCCAGCTCACCGAGGAGGGGGAGTAACACCATATATTTT.

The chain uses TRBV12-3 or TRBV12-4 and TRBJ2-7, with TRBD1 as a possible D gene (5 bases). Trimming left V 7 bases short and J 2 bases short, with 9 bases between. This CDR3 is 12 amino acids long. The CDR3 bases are TGTGCCAGCAATCAGGGAACCTACGAGCAGTACTTC. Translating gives CASNQGTYEQYF.

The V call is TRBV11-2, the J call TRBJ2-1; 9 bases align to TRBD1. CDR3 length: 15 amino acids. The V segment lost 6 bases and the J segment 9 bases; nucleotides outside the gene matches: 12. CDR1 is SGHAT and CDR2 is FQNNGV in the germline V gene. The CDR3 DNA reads TGTGCCAGCAGTAAGACCGGGACAGGGTTTATTGAGCAGTTCTTC. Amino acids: CASSKTGTGFIEQFF. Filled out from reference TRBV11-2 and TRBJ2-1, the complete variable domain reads EAGVAQSPRYKIIEKRQSVAFWCNPISGHATLYWYQQILGQGPKLLIQFQNNGVVDDSQLPKDRFSAERLKGVDSTLKIQPAKLEDSAVYLCASSKTGTGFIEQFFGPGTRLTVL.

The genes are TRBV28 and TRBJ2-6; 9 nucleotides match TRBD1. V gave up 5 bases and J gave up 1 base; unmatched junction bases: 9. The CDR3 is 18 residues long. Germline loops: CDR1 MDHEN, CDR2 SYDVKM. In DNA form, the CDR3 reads TGTGCCAGCAGTCGGTCCGGGACAGGGAGGTCTGGGGCCAACGTCCTGACTTTC. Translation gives CASSRSGTGRSGANVLTF.

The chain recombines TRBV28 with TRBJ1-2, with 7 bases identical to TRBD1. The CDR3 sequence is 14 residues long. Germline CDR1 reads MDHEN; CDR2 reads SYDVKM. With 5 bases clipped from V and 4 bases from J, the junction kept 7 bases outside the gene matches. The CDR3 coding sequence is TGTGCCAGCAGTCCCTACAGGGGAAGCTATGGCTACACCTTC. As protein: CASSPYRGSYGYTF.

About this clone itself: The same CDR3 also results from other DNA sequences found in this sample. The CDR3 loop reads CASSPGGRNEQFF. CDR3 nucleotide sequence: TGTGCCAGTAGCCCGGGGGGCAGGAATGAGCAGTTCTTC. V is TRBV19 and J is TRBJ2-1; D may be TRBD2 (7 bases). CDR1 LNHDA and CDR2 SQIVND come from the germline V gene (reference sequence). This CDR3 has 13 amino acids. Deletions cut 6 bases from V and 7 bases from J, with 13 bases between.

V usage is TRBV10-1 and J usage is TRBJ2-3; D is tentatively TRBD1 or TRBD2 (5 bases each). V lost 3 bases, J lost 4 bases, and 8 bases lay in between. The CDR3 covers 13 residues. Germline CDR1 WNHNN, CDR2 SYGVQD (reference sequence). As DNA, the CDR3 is TGCGCCAGCAGTGAAAGGGGAGCAGATACGCAGTATTTT. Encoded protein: CASSERGADTQYF.

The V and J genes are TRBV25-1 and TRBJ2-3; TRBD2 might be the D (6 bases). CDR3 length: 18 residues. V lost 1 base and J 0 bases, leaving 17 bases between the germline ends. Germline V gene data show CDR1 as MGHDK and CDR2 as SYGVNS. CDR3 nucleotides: TGTGCCAGCAGTGAATCTGGCGGGACGATTTTTAGCACAGATACGCAGTATTTT. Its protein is CASSESGGTIFSTDTQYF.

CDR3 sequence: CAARPGRNSPLHF. In DNA form, the CDR3 reads TGTGCCGCCCGTCCAGGCAGAAATTCACCCCTCCACTTT. The rearrangement links TRBV27 to TRBJ1-6; D unclear. From germline, CDR1 is MNHEY and CDR2 SMNVEV (reference sequence). This CDR3 is 13 amino acids long. V lost 11 bases and J 7 bases, leaving 15 bases between the germline ends.